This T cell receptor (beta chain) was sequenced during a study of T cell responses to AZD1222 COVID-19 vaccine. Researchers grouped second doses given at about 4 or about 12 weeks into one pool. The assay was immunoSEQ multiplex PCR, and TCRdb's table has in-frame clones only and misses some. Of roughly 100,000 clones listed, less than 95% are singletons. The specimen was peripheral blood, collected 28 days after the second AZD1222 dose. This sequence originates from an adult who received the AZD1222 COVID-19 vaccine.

As DNA, the CDR3 is TGTGCCTGGAGTTTGGGTGGTGAGCAGTTCTTC. Translation gives CAWSLGGEQFF. The chain joins TRBV30 to TRBJ2-1, with D uncertain. CDR1 and CDR2 (germline): GTSNPN, SVGIG (reference sequence). This CDR3 is built from 11 residues. Trimming cost V 2 bases and J 9 bases, with 8 bases left between them.